This paragraph covers one T cell receptor (beta chain) sequence. Method: immunoSEQ multiplex PCR; TCRdb's copy keeps in-frame clones and lacks some. The profile shows 30,000 to 45,000 clones, around four fifths of them singletons. The data originate from a study of PD-1 blockade in mismatch repair-deficient tumors. Germline loops: CDR1 MDHEN, CDR2 SYDVKM. This CDR3 has 14 amino acids. Trimming removed 3 bases from V and 6 bases from J; junction bases left unmatched: 5. V usage is TRBV28 and J usage is TRBJ1-5; 7 bases line up with TRBD1. The TCR sequence derives from an adult with mismatch repair-deficient cancer. The material was PBMCs, obtained 38 weeks after starting pembrolizumab. CDR3 in amino acids: CASSLRRGLQPQHF. CDR3 DNA sequence: TGTGCCAGCAGTTTGCGTAGGGGGCTTCAGCCCCAGCATTTT.